The present T cell receptor beta chain was sequenced within a study of blood T cell repertoires in COVID-19. Generated by immunoSEQ multiplex PCR, the TCRdb table keeps only in-frame clones and is missing some. The table records more than 250,000 clones, around 90% of them present only once. The germline V gene encodes CDR1 SGHTA and CDR2 FQGNSA. The CDR3 has 15 amino acids. The V segment lost 5 bases and the J segment 0 bases; nucleotides outside the gene matches: 2. This chain links TRBV7-2 with TRBJ2-3; 10 positions match TRBD2. The clonotype was recovered from a man younger than 35 who had recovered from COVID-19. Sequencing was performed on peripheral blood. This chain's CDR3 is CASSRTSGSTDTQYF. CDR3 coding DNA: TGTGCCAGCAGCCGGACTAGCGGTAGCACAGATACGCAGTATTTT.